One sample yielded the 20 T cell receptor beta chains listed below, sequenced in a study of control samples from healthy donors and cancer patients. Profiling relied on immunoSEQ multiplex PCR, and the TCRdb table lists in-frame clones only, not all of them. The table records about 120,000 clones, approximately 90% of them present only once. Specimen: blood. The receptors were sampled from a woman in her sixties or seventies in good health.

The CDR3 bases are TGTGCCAGCAGCCAAAACAGGGGAAACACTGAAGCTTTCTTT. Amino acids: CASSQNRGNTEAFF. The chain couples TRBV14 to TRBJ1-1; TRBD1 aligns across 7 bases. V shed 2 bases, J shed 2 bases, and the junction held 2 bases outside the gene matches. CDR1 is SGHDN, CDR2 FVKESK, per germline. CDR3 length: 14 amino acids.

The chain employs TRBV9 and TRBJ2-5; 10 bases are shared with TRBD2. CDR1 is SGDLS, CDR2 YYNGEE, per germline. J was trimmed by 3 bases and V by 0 bases; bases with no gene match: 5. The CDR3 is 16 residues long. CDR3: CASSVGALAGKETQYF. The CDR3 nucleotides read TGTGCCAGCAGCGTAGGTGCACTAGCGGGGAAAGAGACCCAGTACTTC.

This chain links TRBV7-9 with TRBJ2-7; unclear D gene. Trimming removed 5 bases from V and 2 bases from J, with 16 bases in between. The CDR3 contains 15 residues. Germline CDR1 reads SEHNR; CDR2 reads FQNEAQ (reference sequence). CDR3 nucleotide sequence: TGTGCCAGCAGCCCCACCGGAGTCATGGCCTACGAGCAGTACTTC. Protein: CASSPTGVMAYEQYF. The whole variable domain, remainder taken from reference TRBV7-9 and TRBJ2-7, is DTGVSQNPRHKITKRGQNVTFRCDPISEHNRLYWYRQTLGQGPEFLTYFQNEAQLEKSRLLSDRFSAERPKGSFSTLEIQRTEQGDSAMYLCASSPTGVMAYEQYFGPGTRLTVT.

The chain uses TRBV9 and TRBJ1-1; perhaps TRBD1 as D (5 bases). Germline V CDR1 and CDR2: SGDLS, YYNGEE. Trimming removed 0 bases at V and 4 bases at J, with 7 bases between. The CDR3 consists of 13 residues. In DNA form, the CDR3 reads TGTGCCAGCAGCGTAGTGAGGGGCACTGAAGCTTTCTTT. Translated: CASSVVRGTEAFF.

The chain recombines TRBV3-1 (or the pseudogene TRBV3-2) with TRBJ2-3; 7 bases line up with TRBD2. With V trimmed by 6 bases and J by 1 base, 7 bases remained unmatched. The CDR3 spans 15 residues. In germline, CDR1 is LGHDT, CDR2 YNNKEL (reference sequence). CDR3 DNA: TGTGCCAGCAGTACGACTAGCCCCGGCACAGATACGCAGTATTTT. It is translated as CASSTTSPGTDTQYF.

Remarks on this clone: Additional DNA sequences in this sample encode the identical CDR3. This chain links TRBV3-1 (or the pseudogene TRBV3-2) with TRBJ1-1; perhaps TRBD1 as D (5 bases). Trimming cost V 1 base and J 4 bases, with 10 bases left between them. Germline V lookup: CDR1 LGHDT, CDR2 YNNKEL (reference sequence). The CDR3 loop spans 14 amino acids. This CDR3 reads CASSQVGPGTEAFF. The DNA of the CDR3 is TGTGCCAGCAGCCAAGTGGGGCCCGGCACTGAAGCTTTCTTT.

The chain couples TRBV21-1 to TRBJ1-5. TRBV21-1 is recorded as a pseudogene. The CDR3 has 16 amino acids. Written as DNA, the CDR3 is TGTGCCAGCAGCAAGGGCGTGGGGAATAGCAATCAGCCCCAGCATTTT. It is translated as CASSKGVGNSNQPQHF.

This sequence joins TRBV7-3 and TRBJ2-1; 10 positions match TRBD1. Germline V CDR1 and CDR2: SGHTA, FQGTGA. CDR3 length: 17 amino acids. J was trimmed by 1 base and V by 5 bases; bases with no gene match: 8. This CDR3 reads CASSPGTGAVSYNEQFF. The DNA of the CDR3 is TGTGCCAGCAGCCCAGGGACAGGGGCGGTTTCCTACAATGAGCAGTTCTTC. The whole variable domain, filled in from reference TRBV7-3 and TRBJ2-1, reads GAGVSQTPSNKVTEKGKYVELRCDPISGHTALYWYRQSLGQGPEFLIYFQGTGAADDSGLPNDRFFAVRPEGSVSTLKIQRTERGDSAVYLCASSPGTGAVSYNEQFFGPGTRLTVL.

The chain combines TRBV19 with TRBJ1-2; 9 bases fit TRBD1. V lost 5 bases, J lost 0 bases, and 7 bases stayed unmatched. The germline gives CDR1 LNHDA, CDR2 SQIVND (reference sequence). The CDR3 totals 16 residues. The CDR3 is CASSARTGATNYGYTF. CDR3 bases: TGTGCCAGTAGTGCCCGGACAGGGGCAACTAACTATGGCTACACCTTC.

This clone was counted once. The V gene is TRBV7-9, the J gene TRBJ2-7; D ambiguous. Germline V gives CDR1 SEHNR, CDR2 FQNEAQ (reference sequence). The V and J ends lost 5 bases and 2 bases respectively, with 10 bases between them. CDR3 size: 13 residues. The CDR3: CASSPWSTYEQYF. In DNA, the CDR3 is TGTGCCAGCAGCCCCTGGTCAACCTACGAGCAGTACTTC.

The V and J genes are TRBV25-1 and TRBJ1-4; TRBD1 aligns across 7 bases. Germline loops: CDR1 MGHDK, CDR2 SYGVNS. V shed 4 bases, J shed 8 bases, and the junction held 4 bases outside the gene matches. CDR3 length: 13 amino acids. CDR3 DNA: TGTGCCAGCAGTGGACAGGGTGGAGAAAAACTGTTTTTT. The encoded protein is CASSGQGGEKLFF.

The chain recombines TRBV5-1 with TRBJ1-2; D remains ambiguous. The CDR3 loop spans 13 amino acids. V lost 0 bases, J lost 2 bases, and 5 bases lay in between. Germline lookup yields CDR1 SGHRS and CDR2 YFSETQ. Written as DNA, the CDR3 is TGCGCCAGCAGCTTGGCACAGAACTATGGCTACACCTTC. Translating it yields CASSLAQNYGYTF.

The V call is TRBV27, the J call TRBJ1-2; D is ambiguous. V lost 2 bases and J 5 bases, leaving 21 bases between the germline ends. CDR3 length equals 17 residues. CDR1 and CDR2 (germline): MNHEY, SMNVEV (reference sequence). The CDR3 DNA reads TGTGCCAGCAGTTTAGAACCCCTGACTGCCTACCCTTATGGCTACACCTTC. The encoded protein is CASSLEPLTAYPYGYTF.

The V gene is TRBV6-1, the J gene TRBJ1-4; D is unresolved. The germline V gene encodes CDR1 MNHNS and CDR2 SASEGT. V lost 0 bases to trimming and J lost 8 bases, with 16 bases between them. The length of the CDR3 is 16 residues. In DNA form, the CDR3 reads TGTGCCAGCAGTGAAGCCGCGTGGGAAAGGCGAGAAAAACTGTTTTTT. Amino acids: CASSEAAWERREKLFF.

V gene TRBV7-2 combines with J gene TRBJ2-2, with TRBD2 identical over 14 bases. CDR1 SGHTA and CDR2 FQGNSA come from the germline V gene. This CDR3 has 19 amino acids. V shed 1 base and J 8 bases; nucleotides not matched to a gene: 12. DNA for the CDR3: TGTGCCAGCAGCTTAGTCCGTCGGACTAGCGGGGGGCGAAGGGGGGAGCTGTTTTTT. Its translation is CASSLVRRTSGGRRGELFF.

The chain uses TRBV5-6 and TRBJ1-6, with D unclear. Trimming left V 1 base short and J 9 bases short, with 5 bases between. This CDR3 has 12 amino acids. The V gene's germline CDR1 is SGHDT and CDR2 YYEEEE. CDR3 DNA sequence: TGTGCCAGCAGCTTGCACGGTTCACCCCTCCACTTT. This gives the protein CASSLHGSPLHF.

This clone was counted a few times. The gene calls are TRBV5-1 and TRBJ2-7; D tentatively reads TRBD1 or TRBD2 (5 bases each). Trimming shortened V by 4 bases and J by 6 bases, and 14 bases separated the two germline ends. Germline V gene sequence: CDR1 SGHRS, CDR2 YFSETQ. This CDR3 has 13 amino acids. CDR3 sequence: CASSPGPGPEQYF. CDR3 in DNA: TGCGCCAGCAGCCCAGGACCGGGACCCGAGCAGTACTTC.

The chain links TRBV11-3 to TRBJ2-1; 10 bases map to TRBD1. The CDR3 is made up of 16 amino acids. Germline V CDR1 and CDR2: SGHNT, YENEEA. Trimming cost V 4 bases and J 8 bases; bases outside gene matches: 11. The CDR3 reads CASSYRQGARLYEQFF. CDR3 DNA sequence: TGTGCCAGCAGCTATAGACAGGGGGCGCGTTTGTATGAGCAGTTCTTC.

V gene TRBV9 combines with J gene TRBJ2-2; D gene unclear. Germline V CDR1 and CDR2: SGDLS, YYNGEE. Trimming left V 0 bases short and J 8 bases short, with 8 bases between. This CDR3 is 13 amino acids long. CDR3 bases: TGTGCCAGCAGCGTAGCCGGTGGGGGGGAGCTGTTTTTT. It encodes CASSVAGGGELFF.

The chain joins TRBV2 to TRBJ2-4, with D uncertain. Germline V CDR1 and CDR2: SNHLY, FYNNEI. The CDR3 extends over 11 amino acids. V was pared by 6 bases and J by 4 bases, with 4 bases between. CDR3 in amino acids: CASSQKNIQYF. CDR3 bases: TGTGCCAGCAGCCAAAAAAACATTCAGTACTTC.